This is a list of T cell receptor beta chains from one sample in a study of blood T cells in healthy people across ages. TCRdb used MiXCR to reprocess the 5' RACE reads, holding one entry per CDR3 protein. The repertoire includes around 1,000,000 distinct CDR3 sequences, under 30% of them detected once, and around 0.75% sits in the top ten. The same sample was also used in a study of T cells of mothers and their children.

The specimen was blood. All receptors derive from a girl aged 2-10 years in good health. Each CDR3 is given with its conserved first and last residue. The order of the fields is V gene, J gene, clone size, D gene, CDR3 protein, CDR3 DNA. A D gene is named only where the DNA matches it firmly. Clone size is stated in some rows and not others, as once, few, many or a class when expanded.

v_call: TRBV3-1; j_call: TRBJ1-4; clone_size: NA; d_call: NA; cdr3_aa: CASSQEVNEKLFF; cdr3_nt: TGTGCCAGCAGCCAGGAAGTTAATGAAAAACTGTTTTTT
v_call: TRBV7-2; j_call: TRBJ2-1; clone_size: NA; d_call: TRBD2; cdr3_aa: CASSFRTSTSYNEQLF; cdr3_nt: TGTGCCAGCAGCTTCCGGACTAGCACCTCCTACAATGAGCAGCTCTTC
v_call: TRBV20-1; j_call: TRBJ1-2; clone_size: NA; d_call: NA; cdr3_aa: CSAWGFNYGYTF; cdr3_nt: TGCAGTGCGTGGGGGTTTAACTATGGCTACACCTTC
v_call: TRBV4-3; j_call: TRBJ1-1; clone_size: few; d_call: NA; cdr3_aa: CASSQPAGMNTEAFF; cdr3_nt: TGCGCCAGCAGCCAGCCAGCAGGAATGAACACTGAAGCTTTCTTT
v_call: TRBV20-1; j_call: TRBJ2-5; clone_size: few; d_call: TRBD2; cdr3_aa: CSARPYERGGETQYF; cdr3_nt: TGCAGTGCTAGACCTTACGAGCGGGGCGGAGAGACCCAGTACTTC
v_call: TRBV7-3; j_call: TRBJ2-1; clone_size: NA; d_call: TRBD1; cdr3_aa: CASSLAGGNHEQFF; cdr3_nt: TGTGCCAGCAGCTTAGCAGGGGGAAACCATGAGCAGTTCTTC
v_call: TRBV28; j_call: TRBJ1-1; clone_size: NA; d_call: TRBD1; cdr3_aa: CASSSQATTLDRDEAFF; cdr3_nt: TGTGCCAGCAGTTCGCAAGCGACCACCCTCGACAGGGATGAAGCTTTCTTT
v_call: TRBV7-3; j_call: TRBJ2-1; clone_size: NA; d_call: TRBD2; cdr3_aa: CASSSALGLAGGTPTRNEQFF; cdr3_nt: TGTGCCAGCAGCTCAGCCCTTGGACTAGCGGGAGGGACCCCCACTAGGAATGAGCAGTTCTTC
v_call: TRBV27; j_call: TRBJ2-6; clone_size: few; d_call: TRBD1; cdr3_aa: CASGGQGSGANVLTF; cdr3_nt: TGTGCCAGCGGGGGACAGGGCTCTGGGGCCAACGTCCTGACTTTC
v_call: TRBV11-1; j_call: TRBJ1-1; clone_size: few; d_call: TRBD1; cdr3_aa: CASSSRDSSSLTEAFF; cdr3_nt: TGTGCCAGCAGCTCCCGGGACAGTTCAAGTCTCACTGAAGCTTTCTTT
v_call: TRBV5-5; j_call: TRBJ1-4; clone_size: few; d_call: TRBD1; cdr3_aa: CASSYRTGEEKLFF; cdr3_nt: TGTGCCAGCAGCTACCGTACAGGGGAGGAAAAACTGTTTTTT
v_call: TRBV7-6; j_call: TRBJ1-2; clone_size: few; d_call: TRBD1; cdr3_aa: CASSLQGSYTF; cdr3_nt: TGTGCCAGCAGCCTACAGGGGAGCTACACCTTC
v_call: TRBV5-1; j_call: TRBJ2-3; clone_size: few; d_call: NA; cdr3_aa: CASSPMPTDTQYF; cdr3_nt: TGCGCCAGCAGCCCCATGCCCACAGATACGCAGTATTTT
v_call: TRBV6-1; j_call: TRBJ1-2; clone_size: few; d_call: NA; cdr3_aa: CASSWGQNYGYTF; cdr3_nt: TGTGCCAGCAGTTGGGGGCAGAACTATGGCTACACCTTC
v_call: TRBV2; j_call: TRBJ2-5; clone_size: NA; d_call: TRBD2; cdr3_aa: CASRKPGTSGRVQYF; cdr3_nt: TGTGCCAGCAGGAAACCAGGGACTAGCGGGAGGGTACAGTACTTC
v_call: TRBV7-2; j_call: TRBJ2-4; clone_size: few; d_call: NA; cdr3_aa: CASSLTAIAKNIQYF; cdr3_nt: TGTGCCAGCAGCTTAACAGCAATAGCCAAAAACATTCAGTACTTC
v_call: TRBV19; j_call: TRBJ1-5; clone_size: NA; d_call: NA; cdr3_aa: CASSFRAEDSNQPQHF; cdr3_nt: TGTGCCAGTAGTTTTAGGGCAGAGGATAGCAATCAGCCCCAGCATTTT
v_call: TRBV2; j_call: TRBJ1-2; clone_size: NA; d_call: TRBD1; cdr3_aa: CASSQGGQGVYGYTF; cdr3_nt: TGTGCCAGCAGTCAAGGGGGACAGGGAGTCTATGGCTACACCTTC
v_call: TRBV5-5; j_call: TRBJ2-2; clone_size: NA; d_call: NA; cdr3_aa: CASSFFGFPGELFF; cdr3_nt: TGTGCCAGCAGCTTCTTCGGGTTTCCCGGGGAGCTGTTTTTT
v_call: TRBV4-1; j_call: TRBJ2-6; clone_size: few; d_call: NA; cdr3_aa: CASSQERLERDSGANVLTF; cdr3_nt: TGCGCCAGCAGCCAAGAAAGGCTTGAACGAGACTCTGGGGCCAACGTCCTGACTTTC
v_call: TRBV5-6; j_call: TRBJ1-1; clone_size: few; d_call: TRBD1; cdr3_aa: CASTPTGLNTEAFF; cdr3_nt: TGTGCCAGCACCCCGACAGGGCTGAACACTGAAGCTTTCTTT
v_call: TRBV13; j_call: TRBJ1-2; clone_size: NA; d_call: NA; cdr3_aa: CASSLGKGGYGYTF; cdr3_nt: TGTGCCAGCAGCTTGGGAAAGGGGGGCTATGGCTACACCTTC
v_call: TRBV20-1; j_call: TRBJ2-2; clone_size: NA; d_call: TRBD2; cdr3_aa: CSARVAGEYTGELFF; cdr3_nt: TGCAGTGCTAGAGTGGCGGGGGAGTACACCGGGGAGCTGTTTTTT
v_call: TRBV7-9; j_call: TRBJ2-1; clone_size: many; d_call: TRBD2; cdr3_aa: CASSSDSGEQFF; cdr3_nt: TGTGCCAGCAGCTCGGATAGCGGGGAGCAGTTCTTC
v_call: TRBV24-1; j_call: TRBJ1-2; clone_size: NA; d_call: NA; cdr3_aa: CATSDLPGRTNYGYTF; cdr3_nt: TGTGCCACCAGTGATTTGCCTGGACGGACTAACTATGGCTACACCTTC
v_call: TRBV20-1; j_call: TRBJ2-1; clone_size: NA; d_call: TRBD2; cdr3_aa: CSASRELAGADEQFF; cdr3_nt: TGCAGTGCTAGTCGCGAACTAGCGGGGGCGGATGAGCAGTTCTTC
v_call: TRBV7-9; j_call: TRBJ2-7; clone_size: NA; d_call: NA; cdr3_aa: CASSFPDSEQYF; cdr3_nt: TGTGCCAGCAGCTTCCCCGACTCGGAGCAGTACTTC
v_call: TRBV4-1; j_call: TRBJ1-1; clone_size: once; d_call: NA; cdr3_aa: CASSKNRAGNTEAFF; cdr3_nt: TGCGCCAGCAGCAAGAATCGGGCCGGGAACACTGAAGCTTTCTTT
v_call: TRBV6-2/TRBV6-3; j_call: TRBJ1-2; clone_size: NA; d_call: TRBD1; cdr3_aa: CASTGDSQYTYGYTF; cdr3_nt: TGTGCCAGCACCGGGGACAGCCAGTATACCTATGGCTACACCTTC
v_call: TRBV20-1; j_call: TRBJ2-7; clone_size: NA; d_call: NA; cdr3_aa: CSGWGASSHEQYF; cdr3_nt: TGCAGTGGATGGGGCGCTAGCTCCCACGAGCAGTACTTC
v_call: TRBV28; j_call: TRBJ1-2; clone_size: NA; d_call: NA; cdr3_aa: CASSLSEGLVVYTF; cdr3_nt: TGTGCCAGCAGTCTCTCAGAAGGGTTAGTAGTCTACACCTTC
v_call: TRBV20-1; j_call: TRBJ2-7; clone_size: NA; d_call: NA; cdr3_aa: CSARGAADGYEQYF; cdr3_nt: TGCAGTGCTAGAGGGGCAGCGGATGGGTACGAGCAGTACTTC
v_call: TRBV4-1; j_call: TRBJ2-5; clone_size: few; d_call: NA; cdr3_aa: CASSQVKGVSGETQYF; cdr3_nt: TGCGCCAGCAGCCAAGTCAAGGGGGTGTCCGGAGAGACCCAGTACTTC
v_call: TRBV18; j_call: TRBJ2-1; clone_size: NA; d_call: TRBD2; cdr3_aa: CASSRGEREFNEQFF; cdr3_nt: TGTGCCAGCTCACGGGGGGAGCGGGAGTTCAATGAGCAGTTCTTC
v_call: TRBV9; j_call: TRBJ2-3; clone_size: few; d_call: NA; cdr3_aa: CASSVVGVFDTQYF; cdr3_nt: TGTGCCAGCAGCGTAGTTGGAGTTTTCGATACGCAGTATTTT
v_call: TRBV29-1; j_call: TRBJ2-1; clone_size: NA; d_call: NA; cdr3_aa: CSVDRGANEQFF; cdr3_nt: TGCAGCGTTGATAGGGGTGCGAACGAGCAGTTCTTC
v_call: TRBV9; j_call: TRBJ2-7; clone_size: NA; d_call: NA; cdr3_aa: CASSVTEEPSYEQYF; cdr3_nt: TGTGCCAGCAGCGTGACAGAGGAACCCTCCTACGAGCAGTACTTC
v_call: TRBV5-1; j_call: TRBJ2-5; clone_size: NA; d_call: TRBD1; cdr3_aa: CASSWQGQGMETQYF; cdr3_nt: TGCGCCAGCAGCTGGCAGGGACAGGGTATGGAGACCCAGTACTTC
v_call: TRBV7-9; j_call: TRBJ2-2; clone_size: few; d_call: NA; cdr3_aa: CASSVRPGELFF; cdr3_nt: TGTGCCAGCAGCGTTAGGCCCGGGGAGCTGTTTTTT
v_call: TRBV20-1; j_call: TRBJ2-1; clone_size: few; d_call: NA; cdr3_aa: CSARDQAGLTYNEQFF; cdr3_nt: TGCAGTGCTAGAGATCAGGCGGGGCTAACCTACAATGAGCAGTTCTTC
v_call: TRBV20-1; j_call: TRBJ2-5; clone_size: NA; d_call: TRBD2; cdr3_aa: CSARDGRAGEGETQYF; cdr3_nt: TGCAGTGCTAGAGATGGGAGGGCGGGAGAAGGGGAGACCCAGTACTTC
v_call: TRBV13; j_call: TRBJ2-7; clone_size: NA; d_call: TRBD2; cdr3_aa: CASRQGLDLTYEQYF; cdr3_nt: TGTGCCAGCAGACAAGGACTAGATTTAACCTACGAGCAGTACTTC
v_call: TRBV12-3/TRBV12-4; j_call: TRBJ2-5; clone_size: few; d_call: NA; cdr3_aa: CASSWKSGTPQYF; cdr3_nt: TGTGCCAGCAGTTGGAAATCCGGGACCCCGCAGTACTTC
v_call: TRBV20-1; j_call: TRBJ1-2; clone_size: NA; d_call: NA; cdr3_aa: CSARDLGKGFGYTF; cdr3_nt: TGCAGTGCTAGAGATCTCGGGAAAGGGTTCGGCTACACCTTC
v_call: TRBV15; j_call: TRBJ2-7; clone_size: NA; d_call: NA; cdr3_aa: CATSRDPQDEQYF; cdr3_nt: TGTGCCACCAGCAGAGATCCACAGGACGAGCAGTACTTC
v_call: TRBV4-1; j_call: TRBJ2-7; clone_size: NA; d_call: NA; cdr3_aa: CASSQVGGSLGEQYF; cdr3_nt: TGCGCCAGCAGCCAAGTAGGAGGGTCCCTCGGCGAGCAGTACTTC
v_call: TRBV28; j_call: TRBJ1-4; clone_size: NA; d_call: NA; cdr3_aa: CASSEDTINEKLFF; cdr3_nt: TGTGCCAGCAGTGAGGACACGATTAATGAAAAACTGTTTTTT
v_call: TRBV20-1; j_call: TRBJ1-6; clone_size: NA; d_call: NA; cdr3_aa: CSATTGGYNSPLHF; cdr3_nt: TGCAGTGCTACTACAGGCGGGTATAATTCACCCCTCCACTTT
v_call: TRBV7-2; j_call: TRBJ2-5; clone_size: few; d_call: TRBD2; cdr3_aa: CASSPMLAAETQYF; cdr3_nt: TGTGCCAGCAGCCCCATGCTAGCGGCGGAGACCCAGTACTTC
v_call: TRBV10-2; j_call: TRBJ1-1; clone_size: NA; d_call: NA; cdr3_aa: CASSEKNTEAFF; cdr3_nt: TGCGCCAGCAGTGAGAAGAACACTGAAGCTTTCTTT
v_call: TRBV2; j_call: TRBJ1-2; clone_size: NA; d_call: NA; cdr3_aa: CASSERRVLPNYGYTF; cdr3_nt: TGTGCCAGCAGTGAGAGACGGGTACTTCCTAACTATGGCTACACCTTC